This TCR beta chain was observed in a study of CD8 T cells in Susac syndrome. Study-wide findings and caveats: The relatively small number of individuals in the TCR sequencing and HLA analysis was acknowledged by the study.

In regard to this clonotype: Its antigen is currently unknown.

In blood CD8+ and CD4+ T cells, TCR beta underwent sequencing. The trim removed 4 bases at V and 3 bases at J, leaving 10 bases unmatched. The CDR3 runs 15 residues. CDR1 is SGHRS, CDR2 YFSETQ, per germline. Random hexamers were used to reverse transcribe an amount of roughly 0.5 to 1 ug RNA. TCRdb re-called the immunoSEQ multiplex PCR reads through MiXCR, storing one row per CDR3 protein. The sample holds some 200,000 distinct CDR3 sequences, roughly 95% seen once. This clonotype was sampled from a human donor with Susac syndrome. Sequencing used CD4+ T cells from PBMCs. The chain couples TRBV5-1 to TRBJ2-7, with TRBD1 identical over 7 bases. The CDR3 region is CASSPSGTEYYEQYF. Written as DNA, the CDR3 is TGCGCCAGCAGCCCTTCCGGGACAGAATACTACGAGCAGTACTTC.